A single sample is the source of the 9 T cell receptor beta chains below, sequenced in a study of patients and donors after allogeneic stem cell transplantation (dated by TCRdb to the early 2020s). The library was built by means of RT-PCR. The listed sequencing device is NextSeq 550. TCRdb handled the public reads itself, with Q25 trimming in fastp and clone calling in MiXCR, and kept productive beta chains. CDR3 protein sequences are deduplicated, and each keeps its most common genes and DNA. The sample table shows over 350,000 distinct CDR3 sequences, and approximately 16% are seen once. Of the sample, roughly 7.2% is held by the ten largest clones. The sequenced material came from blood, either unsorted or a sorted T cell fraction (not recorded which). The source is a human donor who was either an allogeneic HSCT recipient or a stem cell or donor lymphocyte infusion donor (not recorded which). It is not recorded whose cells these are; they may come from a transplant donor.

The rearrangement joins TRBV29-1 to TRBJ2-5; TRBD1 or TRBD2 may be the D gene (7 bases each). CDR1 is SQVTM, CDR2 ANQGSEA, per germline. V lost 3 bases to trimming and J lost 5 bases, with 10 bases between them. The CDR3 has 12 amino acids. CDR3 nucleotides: TGCAGCGTTGACAGGGGGGGGGAGACCCAGTACTTC. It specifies CSVDRGGETQYF.

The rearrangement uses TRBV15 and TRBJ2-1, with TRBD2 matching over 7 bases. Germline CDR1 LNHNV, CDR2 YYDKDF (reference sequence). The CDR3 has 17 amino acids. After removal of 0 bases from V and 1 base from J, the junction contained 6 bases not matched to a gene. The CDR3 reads CATSRDIGLGSYNEQFF. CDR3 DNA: TGTGCCACCAGCAGAGATATAGGACTAGGTTCCTACAATGAGCAGTTCTTC.

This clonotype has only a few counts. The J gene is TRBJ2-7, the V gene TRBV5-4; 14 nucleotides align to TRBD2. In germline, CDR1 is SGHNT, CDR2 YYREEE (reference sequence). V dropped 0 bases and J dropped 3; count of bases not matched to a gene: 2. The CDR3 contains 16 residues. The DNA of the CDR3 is TGTGCCAGCAGCTTGGGGGGACTAGCGGGAGTCTACGAGCAGTACTTC. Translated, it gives CASSLGGLAGVYEQYF.

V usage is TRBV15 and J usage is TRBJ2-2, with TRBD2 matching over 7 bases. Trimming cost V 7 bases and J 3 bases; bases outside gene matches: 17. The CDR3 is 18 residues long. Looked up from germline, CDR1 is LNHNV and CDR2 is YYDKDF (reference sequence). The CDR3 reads CATIPDAKGRADTGELFF. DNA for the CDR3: TGTGCCACCATTCCCGACGCGAAAGGGAGGGCCGACACCGGGGAGCTGTTTTTT.

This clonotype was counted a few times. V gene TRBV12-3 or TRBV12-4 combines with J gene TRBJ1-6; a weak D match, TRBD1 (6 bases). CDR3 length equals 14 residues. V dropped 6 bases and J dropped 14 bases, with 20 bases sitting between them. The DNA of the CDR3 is TGTGCCAGCAGGGAAGACAGGACCCACATGGCCCTCCACTTT. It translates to CASREDRTHMALHF.

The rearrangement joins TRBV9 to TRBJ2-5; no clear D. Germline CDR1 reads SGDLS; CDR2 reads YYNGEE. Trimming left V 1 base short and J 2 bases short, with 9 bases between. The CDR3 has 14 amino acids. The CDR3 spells CASSVPGGQETQYF. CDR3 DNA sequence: TGTGCCAGCAGCGTACCCGGTGGGCAAGAGACCCAGTACTTC.

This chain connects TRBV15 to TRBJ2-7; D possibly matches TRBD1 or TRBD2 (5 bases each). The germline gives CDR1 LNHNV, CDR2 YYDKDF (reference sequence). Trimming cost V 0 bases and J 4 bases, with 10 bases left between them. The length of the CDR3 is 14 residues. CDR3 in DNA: TGTGCCACCAGCAGAGAGTCGAGGGGTTACGAGCAGTACTTC. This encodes CATSRESRGYEQYF.

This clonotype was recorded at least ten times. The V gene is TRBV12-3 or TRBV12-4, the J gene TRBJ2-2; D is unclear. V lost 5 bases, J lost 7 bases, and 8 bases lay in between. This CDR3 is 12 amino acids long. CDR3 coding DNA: TGTGCCAGCAGTGGAGAGGTCGGGGAGCTGTTTTTT. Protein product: CASSGEVGELFF.

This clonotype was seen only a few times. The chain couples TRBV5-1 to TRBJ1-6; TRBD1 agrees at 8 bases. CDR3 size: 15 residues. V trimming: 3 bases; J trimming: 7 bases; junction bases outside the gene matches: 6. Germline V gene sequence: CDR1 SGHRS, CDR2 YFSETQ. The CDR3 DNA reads TGCGCCAGCAGCTCTAACGGGGACAGGAATTCACCCCTCCACTTT. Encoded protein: CASSSNGDRNSPLHF.